A selection of T cell receptor beta chains follows, all from one sample in a study of low-dose radiotherapy and immunotherapy resistance in tumors. From the reads, TCRdb called clonotypes with MiXCR, one entry per CDR3 protein. Counted here are tens of thousands of distinct CDR3 sequences, 10% to 15% occurring once; the ten biggest clones make up 6.2%. The sample was PBMCs, taken before treatment. The receptors derive from a female donor with ovarian cancer. CDR3s include the opening cysteine and the closing phenylalanine or tryptophan. D genes are given only for firm matches. Where a row states a size, it is once, few, many or the class of an expanded clone; other rows omit it.

many TRBD2 TRBJ2-1 TRBV5-1 CASSPGDGLAGDYEQFF TGCGCCAGCAGCCCCGGAGATGGGCTAGCGGGAGACTATGAGCAGTTCTTC
many TRBD1 TRBJ2-7 TRBV4-1 CASSLGQASYEQYF TGCGCCAGCAGCCTTGGACAGGCTTCCTACGAGCAGTACTTC
many - TRBJ1-1 TRBV19 CASKTRDTGNTEAFF TGTGCCAGTAAGACCCGAGACACAGGGAACACTGAAGCTTTCTTT
few TRBD2 TRBJ2-2 TRBV10-3 CAISDQRGANTGELFF TGTGCCATCAGTGACCAGCGGGGGGCGAACACCGGGGAGCTGTTTTTT
many - TRBJ2-5 TRBV27 CASSDQGRDQETQYF TGTGCCAGCAGTGACCAGGGACGCGACCAAGAGACCCAGTACTTC
many TRBD1 TRBJ2-5 TRBV7-3 CASSLMGGTGSQETQYF TGTGCCAGCAGCTTAATGGGAGGGACAGGGAGCCAAGAGACCCAGTACTTC
many TRBD2 TRBJ2-3 TRBV28 CASSFPGLGLSTDTQYF TGTGCCAGCAGTTTCCCGGGACTAGGACTGAGCACAGATACGCAGTATTTT
medium-sized - TRBJ2-3 TRBV28 CASNLGVRDTDTQYF TGTGCCAGCAACCTGGGGGTCCGTGACACAGATACGCAGTATTTT
many TRBD1 TRBJ2-7 TRBV28 CASSLWNPGQSSYEQYF TGTGCCAGCAGTTTATGGAACCCGGGACAGAGCTCCTACGAGCAGTACTTC
many TRBD1 TRBJ2-1 TRBV7-8 CASSQRTGASYNEQFF TGTGCCAGCAGCCAACGGACAGGGGCGTCCTACAATGAGCAGTTCTTC
many - TRBJ2-5 TRBV5-6 CASRSTRQETQYF TGTGCCAGCAGATCGACAAGGCAAGAGACCCAGTACTTC
many TRBD1 TRBJ1-5 TRBV12-3/TRBV12-4 CASSWGQDNQPQHF TGTGCCAGCAGTTGGGGACAGGACAATCAGCCCCAGCATTTT
many - TRBJ1-2 TRBV27 CASKQLGEDREPGYTF TGTGCCAGTAAGCAACTGGGGGAGGACAGAGAACCGGGCTACACCTTC
many - TRBJ1-5 TRBV3-1 CASSQQSGGQPQHF TGTGCCAGCAGCCAGCAATCTGGGGGTCAGCCCCAGCATTTT
- - TRBJ2-2 TRBV19 CASSISRQLLTGELFF TGTGCCAGTAGTATCTCCCGACAGCTACTCACCGGGGAGCTGTTTTTT
many - TRBJ2-7 TRBV5-1 CASSLGHSYYEQYF TGCGCCAGCAGCTTGGGGCACAGTTACTACGAGCAGTACTTC
- - TRBJ2-7 TRBV18 CASSLGQLYEQYF TGTGCCAGCTCACTAGGACAGCTCTACGAGCAGTACTTC
many - TRBJ2-1 TRBV14 CASRSRAMSSYNEQFF TGTGCCAGCAGAAGTCGGGCTATGAGCTCCTACAATGAGCAGTTCTTC
medium-sized - TRBJ2-7 TRBV20-1 CSASVHKRAYEQYF TGCAGTGCTTCGGTGCACAAAAGGGCGTACGAGCAGTACTTC
- TRBD1 TRBJ2-2 TRBV10-3 CAISWDRGTGELFF TGTGCCATCAGTTGGGACAGGGGCACCGGGGAGCTGTTTTTT
many - TRBJ2-5 TRBV14 CASSQNRETQYF TGTGCCAGCAGCCAAAATCGGGAGACCCAGTACTTC
many - TRBJ1-1 TRBV11-2 CASSLDQTEAFF TGTGCCAGCAGCTTAGATCAAACTGAAGCTTTCTTT
- - TRBJ2-4 TRBV11-2 CASSLQDGAKNIQYF TGTGCCAGCAGCCTCCAGGACGGGGCCAAAAACATTCAGTACTTC